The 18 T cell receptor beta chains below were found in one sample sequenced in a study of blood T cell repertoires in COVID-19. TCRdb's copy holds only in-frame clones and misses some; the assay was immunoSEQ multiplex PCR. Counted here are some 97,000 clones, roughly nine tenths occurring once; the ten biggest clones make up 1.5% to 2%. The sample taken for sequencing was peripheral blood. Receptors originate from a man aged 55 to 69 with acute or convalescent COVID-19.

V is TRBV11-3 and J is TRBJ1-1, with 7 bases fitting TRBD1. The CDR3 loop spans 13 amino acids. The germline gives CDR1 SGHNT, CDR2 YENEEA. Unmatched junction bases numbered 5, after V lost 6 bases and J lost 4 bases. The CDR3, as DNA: TGTGCCAGCAGTTTTGACAGGGCCACTGAAGCTTTCTTT. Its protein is CASSFDRATEAFF.

The CDR3 DNA is TGTGCCACCAGTGACCGAGGTAGGGCAGGGACTCACAATGAGCAGTTCTTC. Translated: CATSDRGRAGTHNEQFF. The chain joins TRBV24-1 to TRBJ2-1, with D maybe TRBD2 (6 bases). CDR3 length: 17 residues. CDR1 is KGHDR and CDR2 is SFDVKD in the germline V gene. V shed 4 bases and J shed 5 bases, with 20 bases lying between them.

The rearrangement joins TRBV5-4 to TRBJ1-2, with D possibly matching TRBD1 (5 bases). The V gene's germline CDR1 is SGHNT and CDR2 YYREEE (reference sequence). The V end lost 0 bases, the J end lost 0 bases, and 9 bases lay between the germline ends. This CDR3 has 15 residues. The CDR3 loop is CASSLARVANYGYTF. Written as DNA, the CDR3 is TGTGCCAGCAGCTTGGCCAGGGTGGCTAACTATGGCTACACCTTC.

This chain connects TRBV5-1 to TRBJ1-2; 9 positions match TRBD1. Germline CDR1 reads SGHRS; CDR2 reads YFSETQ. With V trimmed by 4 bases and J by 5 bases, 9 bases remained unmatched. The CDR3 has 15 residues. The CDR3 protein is CASSPGTGLDYGYTF. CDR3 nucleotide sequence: TGCGCCAGCAGCCCCGGGACAGGGCTGGATTATGGCTACACCTTC.

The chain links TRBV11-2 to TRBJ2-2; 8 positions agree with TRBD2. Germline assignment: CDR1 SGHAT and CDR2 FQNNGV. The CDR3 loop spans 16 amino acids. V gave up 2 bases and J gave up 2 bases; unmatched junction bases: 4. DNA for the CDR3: TGTGCCAGCAGCTTATGGAGCGGGGGAAACACCGGGGAGCTGTTTTTT. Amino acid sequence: CASSLWSGGNTGELFF.

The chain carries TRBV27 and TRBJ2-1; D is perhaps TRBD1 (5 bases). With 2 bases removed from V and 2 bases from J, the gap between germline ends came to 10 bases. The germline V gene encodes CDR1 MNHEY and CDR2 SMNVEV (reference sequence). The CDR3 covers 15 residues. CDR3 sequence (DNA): TGTGCCAGCAGTTTAGTCCAGGGAACCTACAATGAGCAGTTCTTC. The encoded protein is CASSLVQGTYNEQFF.

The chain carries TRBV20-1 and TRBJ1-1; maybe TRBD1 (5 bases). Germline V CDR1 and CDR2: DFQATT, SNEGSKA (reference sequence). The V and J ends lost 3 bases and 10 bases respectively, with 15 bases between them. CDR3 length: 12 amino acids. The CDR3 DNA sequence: TGCAGTGCTAGTACGACGGACAAGAGAGCTTTCTTT. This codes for CSASTTDKRAFF.

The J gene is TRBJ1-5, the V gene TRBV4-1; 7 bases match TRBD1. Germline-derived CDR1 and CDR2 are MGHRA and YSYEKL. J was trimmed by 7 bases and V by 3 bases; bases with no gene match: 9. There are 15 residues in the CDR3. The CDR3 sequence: CASSQTDRTKQPQHF. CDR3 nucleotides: TGCGCCAGCAGCCAGACGGACAGGACAAAACAGCCCCAGCATTTT.

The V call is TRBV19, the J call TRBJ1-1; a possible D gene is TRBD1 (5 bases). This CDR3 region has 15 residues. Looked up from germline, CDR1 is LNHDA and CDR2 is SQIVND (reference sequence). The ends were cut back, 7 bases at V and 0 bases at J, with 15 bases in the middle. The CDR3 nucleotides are TGTGCCAGTACCCAGGGCGGCTCCATGAACACTGAAGCTTTCTTT. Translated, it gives CASTQGGSMNTEAFF.

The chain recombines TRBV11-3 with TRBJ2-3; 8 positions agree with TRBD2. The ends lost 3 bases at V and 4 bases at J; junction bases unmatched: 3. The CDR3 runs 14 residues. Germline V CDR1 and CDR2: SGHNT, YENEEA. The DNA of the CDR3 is TGTGCCAGCAGCTTGGGACTAGTAGCAGATACGCAGTATTTT. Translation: CASSLGLVADTQYF.

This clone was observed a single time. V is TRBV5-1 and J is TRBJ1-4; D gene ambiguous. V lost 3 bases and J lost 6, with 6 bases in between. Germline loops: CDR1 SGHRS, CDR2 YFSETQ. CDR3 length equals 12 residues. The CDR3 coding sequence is TGCGCCAGCAGCTCCGAGGATGAAAAACTGTTTTTT. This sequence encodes CASSSEDEKLFF.

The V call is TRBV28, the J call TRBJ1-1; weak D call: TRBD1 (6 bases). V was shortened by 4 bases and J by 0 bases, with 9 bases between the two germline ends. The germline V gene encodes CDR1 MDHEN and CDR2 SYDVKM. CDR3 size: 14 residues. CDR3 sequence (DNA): TGTGCCAGCAGTTCCCAGGGGTTGAACACTGAAGCTTTCTTT. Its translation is CASSSQGLNTEAFF.

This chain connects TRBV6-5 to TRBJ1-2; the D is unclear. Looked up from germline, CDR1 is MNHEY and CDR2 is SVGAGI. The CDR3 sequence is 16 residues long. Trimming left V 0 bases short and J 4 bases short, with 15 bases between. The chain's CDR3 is CASSYSRAGRAYGYTF. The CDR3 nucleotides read TGTGCCAGCAGTTACTCGAGGGCTGGAAGAGCCTATGGCTACACCTTC.

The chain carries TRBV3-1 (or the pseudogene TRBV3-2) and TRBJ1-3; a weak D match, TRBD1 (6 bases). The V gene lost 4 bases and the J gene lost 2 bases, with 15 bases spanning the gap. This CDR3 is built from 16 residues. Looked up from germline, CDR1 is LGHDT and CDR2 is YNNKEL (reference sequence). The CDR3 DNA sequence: TGTGCCAGCAGCCCCGGGGGGACACTCGCTGGAAACACCATATATTTT. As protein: CASSPGGTLAGNTIYF.

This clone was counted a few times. The CDR3 DNA sequence: TGTGCCAGCAGGGCTTTGACAGATACGCAGTATTTT. Translated: CASRALTDTQYF. The chain joins TRBV2 to TRBJ2-3; no clear D gene. The CDR3 is 12 residues long. V shed 6 bases and J shed 3 bases, with 7 bases lying between them. In germline, CDR1 is SNHLY, CDR2 FYNNEI.

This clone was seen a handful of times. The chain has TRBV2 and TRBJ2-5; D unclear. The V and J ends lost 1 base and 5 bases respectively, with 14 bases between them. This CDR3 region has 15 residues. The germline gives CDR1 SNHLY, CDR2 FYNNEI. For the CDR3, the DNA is TGTGCCAGCAGTGAAGTTGGCGGTTCTGCGGAGACCCAGTACTTC. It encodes CASSEVGGSAETQYF.

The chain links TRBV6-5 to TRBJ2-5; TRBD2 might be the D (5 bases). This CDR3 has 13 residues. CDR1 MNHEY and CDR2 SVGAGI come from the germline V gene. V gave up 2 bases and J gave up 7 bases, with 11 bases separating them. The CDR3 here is CASSYREKGTQYF. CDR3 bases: TGTGCCAGCAGTTACAGGGAGAAAGGGACCCAGTACTTC.

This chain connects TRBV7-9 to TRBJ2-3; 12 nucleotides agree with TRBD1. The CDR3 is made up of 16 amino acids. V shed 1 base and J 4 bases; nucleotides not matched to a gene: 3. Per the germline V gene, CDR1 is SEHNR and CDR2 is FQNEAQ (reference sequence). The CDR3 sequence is CASSLGDRGRADTQYF. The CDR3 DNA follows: TGTGCCAGCAGCTTAGGGGACAGGGGGCGGGCAGATACGCAGTATTTT. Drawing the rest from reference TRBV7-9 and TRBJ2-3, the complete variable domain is DTGVSQNPRHKITKRGQNVTFRCDPISEHNRLYWYRQTLGQGPEFLTYFQNEAQLEKSRLLSDRFSAERPKGSFSTLEIQRTEQGDSAMYLCASSLGDRGRADTQYFGPGTRLTVL.